Presented here are 9 T cell receptor beta chains from one specimen sequenced in a study of cytomegalovirus exposure and HLA in healthy donors. Clones were sequenced by immunoSEQ multiplex PCR, and TCRdb holds only the in-frame ones, with some missing. The sample carries 130,000 or so clones, 70% to 90% recorded once. The material sequenced was PBMCs. The receptors derive from a woman aged 18-35 years in good health and CMV-seronegative.

V usage is TRBV12-5 and J usage is TRBJ2-1; 8 positions match TRBD1. CDR1 and CDR2 from the germline V gene are LGHNT and FRNRAP. V shed 5 bases and J 4 bases; nucleotides not matched to a gene: 4. CDR3 size: 14 residues. DNA for the CDR3: TGTGCTAGTGGTCCCTGGGACAGGTACAATGAGCAGTTCTTC. Encoded protein: CASGPWDRYNEQFF.

This rearrangement joins TRBV6-6 to TRBJ1-1; TRBD1 matches 7 bases. After removal of 6 bases from V and 1 base from J, the junction contained 8 bases not matched to a gene. The CDR3 contains 15 residues. Looked up from germline, CDR1 is MNHNY and CDR2 is SVGAGI (reference sequence). The CDR3 DNA is TGTGCCAGCAGGGGGGTCCAGGGGGAGAACACTGAAGCTTTCTTT. As protein: CASRGVQGENTEAFF.

V and J are TRBV11-2 and TRBJ2-5, with 8 positions matching TRBD2. Unmatched junction bases numbered 11, after V lost 5 bases and J lost 0 bases. CDR1 and CDR2 from the germline V gene are SGHAT and FQNNGV. The CDR3 loop spans 17 amino acids. CDR3 sequence: CASSPRTSTKYQETQYF. Written as DNA, the CDR3 is TGTGCCAGCAGCCCCCGGACTAGCACAAAGTACCAAGAGACCCAGTACTTC.

The chain links TRBV2 to TRBJ2-7; 7 bases agree with TRBD1. Trimming removed 8 bases from V and 3 bases from J; junction bases left unmatched: 7. Germline lookup yields CDR1 SNHLY and CDR2 FYNNEI. The CDR3 runs 13 residues. The CDR3 is CASRPTGLYEQYF. DNA for the CDR3: TGTGCCAGCCGCCCGACAGGGCTCTACGAGCAGTACTTC.

This rearrangement joins TRBV28 to TRBJ1-1; D might be TRBD1 (6 bases). Germline lookup yields CDR1 MDHEN and CDR2 SYDVKM. The CDR3 covers 17 residues. The V and J ends lost 4 bases and 0 bases respectively, with 18 bases between them. The CDR3 DNA sequence: TGTGCCAGCAGTTCACCAGGGGCTGGGATCATGAACACTGAAGCTTTCTTT. Its protein product is CASSSPGAGIMNTEAFF.

The rearrangement uses TRBV5-4 and TRBJ2-5; a possible D gene is TRBD2 (5 bases). Germline CDR1 is SGHNT and CDR2 is YYREEE (reference sequence). Trimming took 4 bases from V and 0 from J, leaving 10 bases between them. CDR3 length: 14 amino acids. CDR3 region: CASSRESYQETQYF. As DNA, the CDR3 is TGTGCCAGCAGCAGGGAGTCCTACCAAGAGACCCAGTACTTC.

The chain carries TRBV6-5 and TRBJ2-7; TRBD2 matches 8 bases. With V trimmed by 5 bases and J by 4 bases, 4 bases remained unmatched. The CDR3 runs to 13 residues. Per the germline V gene, CDR1 is MNHEY and CDR2 is SVGAGI. CDR3: CASSSGGFYEQYF. As DNA, the CDR3 is TGTGCCAGCAGTAGCGGGGGTTTTTACGAGCAGTACTTC.

The genes are TRBV25-1 and TRBJ2-7; possibly TRBD2 for D (6 bases). The CDR3 is made up of 15 amino acids. V was clipped by 1 base and J by 3 bases, with 13 bases between them. Germline-derived CDR1 and CDR2 are MGHDK and SYGVNS. The CDR3 sequence is CASSESDGGLYEQYF. The CDR3 nucleotides read TGTGCCAGCAGTGAATCAGACGGGGGACTCTACGAGCAGTACTTC.

This clone was observed once. V and J are TRBV2 and TRBJ1-4; D gene ambiguous. Germline lookup yields CDR1 SNHLY and CDR2 FYNNEI. V shed 6 bases and J shed 3 bases, with 8 bases lying between them. This CDR3 spans 13 amino acids. CDR3 in DNA: TGTGCCAGCAGGGGAGAGGCTAATGAAAAACTGTTTTTT. Amino acids: CASRGEANEKLFF.